This T cell receptor beta chain derives from a study of shared clonotypes between healthy human individuals. At the level of the study: Researchers assigned three CD4 naive, three CD4 memory, two CD8 naive and one CD8 memory plate to each donor.

The protocol was immunoSEQ multiplex PCR, while the TCRdb copy is restricted to in-frame clones and leaves out a portion. The sample lists around 990,000 clones; 77% were seen once. V lost 5 bases to trimming and J lost 5 bases; unmatched junction nucleotides: 7. Germline CDR1 and CDR2: SGHAT and FQNNGV. The CDR3 covers 15 residues. This rearrangement joins TRBV11-2 to TRBJ1-1, with TRBD1 matching 11 bases. The sample comprised memory CD4+ T cells from PBMCs. Subset defined: CD45RA-negative fraction. This clonotype was obtained from a man aged 18 to 30 in good health. Some clones in this sample may be carry-over from other donors' samples. Here the CDR3 DNA reads TGTGCCAGCAGCCCGGCCGGGACAGGGGGGACTGAAGCTTTCTTT. Translating gives CASSPAGTGGTEAFF.